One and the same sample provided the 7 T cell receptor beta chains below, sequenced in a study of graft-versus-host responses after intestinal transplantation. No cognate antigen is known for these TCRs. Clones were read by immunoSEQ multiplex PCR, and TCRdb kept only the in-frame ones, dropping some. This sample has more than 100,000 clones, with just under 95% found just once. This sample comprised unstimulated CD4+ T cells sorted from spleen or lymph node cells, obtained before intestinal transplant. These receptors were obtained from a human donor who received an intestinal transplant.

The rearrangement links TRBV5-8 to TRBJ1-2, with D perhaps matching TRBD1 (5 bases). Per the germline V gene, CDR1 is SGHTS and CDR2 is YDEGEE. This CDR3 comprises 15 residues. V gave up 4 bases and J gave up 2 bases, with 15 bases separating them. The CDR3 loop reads CASSTWDGKNYGYTF. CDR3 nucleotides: TGTGCCAGCAGCACCTGGGACGGCAAGAACTATGGCTACACCTTC.

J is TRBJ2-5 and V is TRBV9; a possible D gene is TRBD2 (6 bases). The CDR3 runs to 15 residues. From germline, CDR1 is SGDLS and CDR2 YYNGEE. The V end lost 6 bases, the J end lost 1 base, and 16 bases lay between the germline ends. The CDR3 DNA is TGTGCCAGCAACCCGTACGGGAGACTCCAAGAGACCCAGTACTTC. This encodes CASNPYGRLQETQYF. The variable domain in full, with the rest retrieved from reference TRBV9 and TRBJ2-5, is DSGVTQTPKHLITATGQRVTLRCSPRSGDLSVYWYQQSLDQGLQFLIQYYNGEERAKGNILERFSAQQFPDLHSELNLSSLELGDSALYFCASNPYGRLQETQYFGPGTRLLVL.

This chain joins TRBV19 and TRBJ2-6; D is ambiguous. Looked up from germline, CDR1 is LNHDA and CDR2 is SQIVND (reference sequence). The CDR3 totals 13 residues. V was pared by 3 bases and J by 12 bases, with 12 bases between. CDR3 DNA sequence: TGTGCCAGTAGTATGGCCAGTTTGAGCGTCCTGACTTTC. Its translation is CASSMASLSVLTF.

In DNA form, the CDR3 reads TGTGCCAGCAGCTTAAGAGGAGCGGGCTATGAGCAGTTCTTC. Translation gives CASSLRGAGYEQFF. The rearrangement joins TRBV7-8 to TRBJ2-1; tentatively, D is TRBD2 (6 bases). V dropped 2 bases and J dropped 8 bases, with 13 bases sitting between them. Germline loops: CDR1 SGHVS, CDR2 FQNEAQ. The CDR3 contains 14 residues. Looking up the rest from reference TRBV7-8 and TRBJ2-1 gives the full variable domain: GAGVSQSPRYKVAKRGQDVALRCDPISGHVSLFWYQQALGQGPEFLTYFQNEAQLDKSGLPSDRFFAERPEGSVSTLKIQRTQQEDSAVYLCASSLRGAGYEQFFGPGTRLTVL.

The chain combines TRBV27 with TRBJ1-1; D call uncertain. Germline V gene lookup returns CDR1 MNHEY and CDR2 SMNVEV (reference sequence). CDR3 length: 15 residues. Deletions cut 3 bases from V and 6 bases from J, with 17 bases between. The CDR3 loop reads CASSLAGGGRSEAFF. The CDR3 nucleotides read TGTGCCAGCAGTTTGGCCGGTGGAGGAAGGTCTGAAGCTTTCTTT.

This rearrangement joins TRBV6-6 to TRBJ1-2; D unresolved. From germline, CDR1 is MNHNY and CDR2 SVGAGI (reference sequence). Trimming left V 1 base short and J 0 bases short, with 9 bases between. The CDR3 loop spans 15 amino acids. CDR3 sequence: CASSYWTESNYGYTF. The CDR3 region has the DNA TGTGCCAGCAGTTACTGGACGGAGTCTAACTATGGCTACACCTTC.

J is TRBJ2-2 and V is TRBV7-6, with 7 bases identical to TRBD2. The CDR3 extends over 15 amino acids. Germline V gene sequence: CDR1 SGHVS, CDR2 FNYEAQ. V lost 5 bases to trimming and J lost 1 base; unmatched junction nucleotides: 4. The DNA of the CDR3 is TGTGCCAGCAGCCGAGAGCGGGGGAACACCGGGGAGCTGTTTTTT. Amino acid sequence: CASSRERGNTGELFF.